Here is one TCR beta chain with its context. One Seattle source followed patients from active infection through their disease course. Trimming stripped 4 bases from V and 6 bases from J, with 11 bases between. The CDR3 is made up of 13 amino acids. Germline lookup yields CDR1 MDHEN and CDR2 SYDVKM. The data originate from a study of blood T cell repertoires in COVID-19. Study-level background: The cDNA or gDNA used as material had been derived from T cells, B-cell-depleted T cells, or PBMCs.

In the authors' workflow: Cell counts per sample came from amplifying reference gene primers. The protocol was immunoSEQ multiplex PCR, while the TCRdb copy is restricted to in-frame clones and leaves out a portion. V, J and clone size derive from that table, while D and trimming were established from the DNA sequence. The sample lists about 300,000 clones; around 89% were seen once. The sequencing sample was made of peripheral blood. The clonotype originates from a woman in her 30s with COVID-19, enrolled during active disease. This rearrangement joins TRBV28 to TRBJ2-3, with D possibly TRBD2 on 6 matching bases. As DNA, the CDR3 is TGTGCCAGCAGTTCGGGACTTCGCGATACGCAGTATTTT. This encodes CASSSGLRDTQYF.